The source of this TCR beta chain is a study of spatial heterogeneity in lung cancer. One entry per CDR3 protein results from TCRdb running MiXCR on the 5' RACE reads. Here the sample spans several thousand distinct CDR3 sequences, roughly 24% being singletons. Time point denoted: sample taken at primary tumor resection. Unsorted whole RNA samples from tumor, nontumor lung or frozen PBMC were sequenced. This clonotype ranks as medium-sized. V was cut by 3 bases and J by 7 bases, with 16 bases left in between. The length of the CDR3 is 15 residues. CDR1 KGHSH and CDR2 LQKENI come from the germline V gene.

This receptor was obtained from a male donor with early-stage non-small cell lung cancer. The sample consisted of PBMCs, taken at surgery. The chain joins TRBV18 to TRBJ2-1, with D tentatively TRBD1 (6 bases). For the CDR3, the DNA is TGTGCCAGCTCACCCCGACAGGTGGAAGTTAATGAGCAGTTCTTC. Protein sequence: CASSPRQVEVNEQFF.